This TCR beta chain was recovered during a study of regulatory T cells in long-lasting Graves disease (dated by TCRdb to 2020 to 2022). Regarding the research as a whole: Antithyroid drugs had been taken for less than 3 months by newly diagnosed Graves' disease patients. This study used TCR sequencing and RNA sequencing of peripheral blood to compare persistent Graves' disease patients against newly diagnosed Graves' disease patients. A total of 33 samples underwent TCR sequencing: some 13 from persistent and around 20 from newly diagnosed Graves' disease patients. The study was conducted in China and was registered as a clinical trial. What the authors observed across the whole study: Only peripheral blood was studied, because thyroid tissue, the primary lesion, was inaccessible. The authors noted that the small sample size was a limitation that may lower accuracy. Compared with newly diagnosed patients, patients with persistent Graves' disease had lower TCR Shannon entropy and fewer highly expanded clones, which suggests clonal expansion. TRBV28, TRBJ1-2 and TRBJ2-5 were preferentially used in persistent disease, while TRBV20-1 and TRBJ2-1 were favored in newly diagnosed disease. More public clonotypes were shared among persistent patients (about 2,800) than among newly diagnosed patients (966). Sequencing and analysis were limited to the TCR beta chain.

The CDR3 has 13 amino acids, counting the end cysteine and phenylalanine. CDR3 DNA only is kept here, 39 bases in frame from base 1. The germline ends are 17 bases apart after V is trimmed by 11 bases and J by 4 bases. For CDR1 and CDR2, the germline V gene lists ENHRY and SYGVKD. Taken with the paper, the label for time point translates to: newly diagnosed GD, antithyroid drugs for less than 3 months. For both TCR sequencing and RNA sequencing, RNA was extracted from PBMCs using TRIzol. The diagnosis of Graves' disease followed American Thyroid Association guidelines. The patients came from an endocrinology department in Xi'an, China. From each patient, about 9 milliliters of peripheral blood was collected into an EDTA anticoagulant tube. Ficoll Paque Plus density gradient separation was used to isolate PBMCs, and no further T cell sorting was done. RNA quality was checked with an Agilent 2100 Bioanalyzer and agarose gel, and concentration with a NanoDrop 2000.

The table lists this clonotype with a count of one. Its antigen remains undetermined. Base qualities are missing; no much larger clone stands one base away. One read is thin evidence. The method behind the library was multiplex PCR. Sequenced on an Illumina HiSeq 4000. CDR3 regions were amplified by Arm-PCR with iRepertoire HTBI primers to construct TCR beta libraries. Before sequencing, the PCR products went through gel purification. On the study's bioinformatics: Gene usage analysis of CDR3 amino acid clonotypes relied on the 60 or so TRBV and about 15 TRBJ segments identified across samples. Filtered high-quality paired reads were merged into contigs using COPE and FqMerger. Contigs were aligned with BLAST to IMGT TRBV, TRBD and TRBJ reference genes, and CDR3 was defined per IMGT. Clonotypes above 0.1% frequency were classified as highly expanded clones. Shannon entropy was used to measure repertoire diversity, and the Gini coefficient was used to measure V-J evenness. Clonotypes shared by more than one individual were considered public. TCRdb reran the public reads through fastp at Q25 and MiXCR, keeping productive beta chains. All rows with the same CDR3 protein become a single entry with the most common DNA and genes. TCRdb's processing, not the study's, gives the V and J calls here. This sample has around 480,000 distinct CDR3 sequences in its table, and 16% of those were observed once. The ten most abundant clones make up 20% to 25% of the sample.

The same data also went into a second study, on T cells in Graves' hyperthyroidism and ophthalmopathy. That second publication adds: Stable Graves' hyperthyroidism was defined as no progression to ophthalmopathy during 18 months of follow-up. Hyperthyroidism patients were newly diagnosed, with disease duration under 2 months, and aged 18 to 65 years. Patients with uncontrolled infections, other autoimmune diseases, pregnancy or lactation were excluded. Diagnoses were based on clinical symptoms, serum thyroxine and TRAb, thyroid ultrasound and orbital computed tomography. The TCR CDR3 was subjected to a first round of RT-PCR using the HTBI primer set and the Qiagen OneStep RT-PCR kit. Blood samples also contained most of the expanded thyroid clonotypes (frequency above 0.001), which suggests that blood repertoires may reflect thyroid immune responses. Ophthalmopathy was separated from stable hyperthyroidism by a 13 V-J signature model, with over 85% sensitivity and approximately 81% specificity obtained in cross-validation and 80%/75% obtained in testing. In validation, progression to ophthalmopathy was predicted by the model with 55% to 71% sensitivity and 72.22% specificity, a median of 6.5 months before onset. A discovery cohort of roughly 100 patients, 43 with Graves' ophthalmopathy and fewer than 65 with stable Graves' hyperthyroidism, was used to find distinguishing TCR V-J signatures. Prospective prediction of ophthalmopathy was tested in an independent validation cohort consisting of about 19 hyperthyroidism patients and about 17 patients who later progressed to ophthalmopathy. The 95 to 100 discovery patients were randomly split 7:3 into training and test sets. The study also compared thyroid tissue and blood T-cell repertoires from a handful of Graves' hyperthyroidism patients. After blood sampling, hyperthyroidism patients were treated with methimazole at a starting dose of 30 mg daily, and ophthalmopathy patients were treated with high-dose intravenous methylprednisolone. The libraries were constructed in a second round of multiplex PCR and then size-selected and purified. The libraries were sequenced on an Illumina HiSeq2000 using paired-end 100 bp reads. Raw data were processed with SOAPnuke, discarding reads with adapters, uncalled bases, mean Phred below 15, or no exact constant-primer or identifier match. COPE v1.2.5 was used to merge the high-quality paired reads, and each unique nucleotide sequence was defined as a clonotype. MiTCR v1.1 was used to align the clonotypes against IMGT TRBV, TRBD and TRBJ reference segments. The analysis was restricted to V-J combinations with a frequency above 0.0001, which together covered roughly 99% of the repertoires. The TCS score was defined as the ratio of F50 (clonal expansion) to E x V (chaos), calculated using BLOSUM62-based TCRdist between CDR3 peptides within each V-J. Welch's t-statistics and random forest reduced 450 to 600 V-J features to 13, which were used in a naive Bayes classifier (R e1071). Sample size was not statistically predetermined, and investigators were not blinded to group allocation. TCR Vbeta CDR3 sequencing of fewer than 150 peripheral blood samples (roughly 43 ophthalmopathy, over 70 hyperthyroidism and roughly 17 progressor patients) is reported in the paper.

The chain couples TRBV10-3 to TRBJ1-1; the D gene cannot be resolved reliably. The source of this sequence is a woman between 40 and 65 years old with Graves disease. Donor details come from another sample of the same person, matched by shared clones. The input for sequencing was peripheral blood mononuclear cells (PBMCs), taken at new diagnosis, from a patient treated with antithyroid drugs. The CDR3 corresponds to CAVTLKVSTEAFF. At the DNA level, the sequence is TGTGCCGTCACCCTAAAGGTGAGCACTGAAGCTTTCTTT.